This record concerns one T cell receptor (beta chain) sequence. Its target is unknown. Clones were sequenced by immunoSEQ multiplex PCR, and TCRdb holds only the in-frame ones, with some missing. This table has roughly 150,000 clones, approximately 72% appearing once. This entry belongs to a study of PD-1 blockade in classical Hodgkin lymphoma. About the study: Patients got intravenous nivolumab 3 mg/kg every 2 weeks.

The CDR3 runs 10 residues. The germline V and J ends were trimmed by 5 bases and 8 bases, with 9 bases remaining between them. The germline CDR1 and CDR2 sequences are DFQATT and SNEGSKA (reference sequence). The study, taken as a whole, reports: Why repertoires differed is undefined; disease activity or prior therapy possibly contributed.

Brentuximab vedotin exposure varied among the patients, all of whom had relapsed after autologous stem cell transplantation. The clonotype was recovered from a human donor with classical Hodgkin lymphoma. The starting material was peripheral blood mononuclear cells (PBMCs), obtained before the second cycle of nivolumab. This rearrangement joins TRBV20-1 to TRBJ1-2; D not resolved. The CDR3 loop reads CSAATFGYTF. The CDR3 coding sequence is TGCAGTGCTGCGACCTTCGGCTACACCTTC.